This T cell receptor (beta chain) appears in the sequencing data of a study of Graves' ophthalmopathy and Graves' hyperthyroidism. Using RNA transcripts, the TCR beta CDR3 regions were amplified. Second-round multiplex PCR followed a first-round RT-PCR using HTBI primers. TCRdb recomputed calls from the multiplex PCR reads with MiXCR, one row per CDR3 protein. In the table there are 900,000 to 1,200,000 distinct CDR3 sequences, around a third of which are singletons. The germline CDR1 and CDR2 sequences are DFQATT and SNEGSKA (reference sequence). V lost 2 bases to trimming and J lost 5 bases; unmatched junction nucleotides: 6. This CDR3 is 15 amino acids long. Hyperthyroidism was new, under 2 months, in patients aged 18 to 65. This clonotype has more than one count but fewer than ten.

The chain couples TRBV20-1 to TRBJ2-5; 12 bases fit TRBD2. The clonotype comes from an adult man with Graves' hyperthyroidism. The sample comprised peripheral blood or thyroid tissue (not recorded which). Written as DNA, the CDR3 is TGCAGTGCTAGACTAGCGGGAGGGCCTGTGGAGACCCAGTACTTC. Its protein product is CSARLAGGPVETQYF.